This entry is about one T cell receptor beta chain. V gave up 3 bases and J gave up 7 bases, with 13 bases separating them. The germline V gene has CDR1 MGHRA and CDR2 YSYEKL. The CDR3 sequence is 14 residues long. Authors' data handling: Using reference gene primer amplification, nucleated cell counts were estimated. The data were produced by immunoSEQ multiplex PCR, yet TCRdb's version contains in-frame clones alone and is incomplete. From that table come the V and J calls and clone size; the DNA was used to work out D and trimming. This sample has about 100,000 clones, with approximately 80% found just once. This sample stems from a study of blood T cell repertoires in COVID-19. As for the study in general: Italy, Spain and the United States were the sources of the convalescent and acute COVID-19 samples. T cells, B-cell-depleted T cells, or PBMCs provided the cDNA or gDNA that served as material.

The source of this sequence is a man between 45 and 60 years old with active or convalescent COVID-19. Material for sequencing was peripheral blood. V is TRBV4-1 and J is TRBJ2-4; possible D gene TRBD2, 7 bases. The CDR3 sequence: CASSQGGRGNIQYF. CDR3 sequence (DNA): TGCGCCAGCAGCCAGGGAGGGAGGGGGAACATTCAGTACTTC.